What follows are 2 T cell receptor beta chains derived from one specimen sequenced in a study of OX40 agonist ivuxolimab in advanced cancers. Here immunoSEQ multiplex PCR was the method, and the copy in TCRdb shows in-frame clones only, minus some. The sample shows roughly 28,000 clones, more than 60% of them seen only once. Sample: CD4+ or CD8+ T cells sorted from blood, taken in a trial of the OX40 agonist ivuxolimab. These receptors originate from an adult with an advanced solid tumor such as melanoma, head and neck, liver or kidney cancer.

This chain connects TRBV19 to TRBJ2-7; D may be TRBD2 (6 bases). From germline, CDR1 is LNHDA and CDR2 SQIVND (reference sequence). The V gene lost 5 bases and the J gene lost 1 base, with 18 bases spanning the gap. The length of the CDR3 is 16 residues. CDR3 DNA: TGTGCCAGTAGTCCGGAGGGCGGAACCCCTTCCTACGAGCAGTACTTC. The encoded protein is CASSPEGGTPSYEQYF.

The CDR3 sequence is CASSPIGPGELFF. As DNA, the CDR3 is TGTGCCAGCAGTCCAATAGGGCCCGGGGAGCTGTTTTTT. The chain is built from TRBV28 and TRBJ2-2; no definite D call. CDR1 and CDR2 (germline): MDHEN, SYDVKM. Trimming took off 5 bases at V and 6 bases at J, with 10 bases between the two ends. CDR3 length equals 13 residues.